What follows are 23 T cell receptor beta chains derived from one specimen sequenced in a study of cytotoxic CD8 clonotypes in ibrutinib-treated CLL. Using immunoSEQ multiplex PCR, the repertoire was profiled, and TCRdb retains in-frame clones only, with some absent. The table has about 44,000 clones, 69% seen once; the top ten hold over 10%. The source was PBMCs, collected after 12 months of ibrutinib treatment. The receptors derive from a human donor with chronic lymphocytic leukemia.

The chain is built from TRBV5-1 and TRBJ1-1; a weak D match, TRBD1 (5 bases). Deletions cut 4 bases from V and 4 bases from J, with 17 bases between. The CDR3 length is 15 residues. CDR1 is SGHRS and CDR2 is YFSETQ in the germline V gene. The chain's CDR3 is CASSLAVGVSTEAFF. The CDR3 region has the DNA TGCGCCAGCAGCCTCGCCGTGGGGGTGAGCACTGAAGCTTTCTTT.

This clone was picked up a small number of times. The J gene is TRBJ2-5, the V gene TRBV29-1, with D unresolved. The CDR3 is 12 residues long. Germline lookup yields CDR1 SQVTM and CDR2 ANQGSEA. The V gene lost 3 bases and the J gene lost 5 bases, with 10 bases spanning the gap. CDR3 DNA sequence: TGCAGCGTTGACATAGCACGGGAGACCCAGTACTTC. Translating it yields CSVDIARETQYF.

This clone was seen more than once but under ten times. The chain uses TRBV14 and TRBJ2-7; D assignment may be TRBD1 or TRBD2 (5 bases each). Germline CDR1 and CDR2: SGHDN and FVKESK. The CDR3 totals 13 residues. The germline V and J ends were trimmed by 5 bases and 2 bases, with 10 bases remaining between them. The CDR3 nucleotides are TGTGCCAGCAGCGGGACGGTTACCTACGAGCAGTACTTC. Translating it yields CASSGTVTYEQYF.

The CDR3 here is CASRQPGQGKGVDEQYF. The CDR3 coding sequence is TGTGCCAGCAGGCAACCGGGACAGGGAAAGGGCGTCGACGAGCAGTACTTC. The genes are TRBV7-2 and TRBJ2-7; TRBD1 matches at 9 bases. Per germline, CDR1 SGHTA and CDR2 FQGNSA. This CDR3 is built from 17 residues. The junction had 17 bases not matched to a gene; V was cut back by 6 bases and J by 5 bases.

The chain has TRBV9 and TRBJ2-2; TRBD1 matches at 8 bases. Germline lookup yields CDR1 SGDLS and CDR2 YYNGEE. The CDR3 covers 14 residues. The junction had 7 bases not matched to a gene; V was cut back by 4 bases and J by 8 bases. CDR3 protein: CASSSRQGRGELFF. The DNA of the CDR3 is TGTGCCAGCAGCTCCCGACAGGGGAGGGGGGAGCTGTTTTTT.

This chain uses TRBV11-2 with TRBJ1-4; D unresolved. Germline V gene data show CDR1 as SGHAT and CDR2 as FQNNGV. This CDR3 has 11 residues. V was pared by 1 base and J by 7 bases, with 1 base between. The CDR3 is CASSLGEKLFF. As DNA, the CDR3 is TGTGCCAGCAGCTTAGGTGAAAAACTGTTTTTT.

This clone has just one count. The genes are TRBV5-4 and TRBJ1-2, with TRBD1 matching over 8 bases. The CDR3 spans 17 residues. The germline CDR1 and CDR2 sequences are SGHNT and YYREEE (reference sequence). V gave up 4 bases and J gave up 0 bases; unmatched junction bases: 11. The CDR3 region has the DNA TGTGCCAGCAGCGGTGACAGGGGACAAGATCCTAACTATGGCTACACCTTC. This sequence encodes CASSGDRGQDPNYGYTF.

This clone has only a few counts. This chain links TRBV6-5 with TRBJ1-1; 7 bases fit TRBD1. Germline loops: CDR1 MNHEY, CDR2 SVGAGI. This CDR3 has 15 amino acids. Trimming cost V 0 bases and J 0 bases; bases outside gene matches: 1. The CDR3 sequence is CASSYSTGVNTEAFF. The CDR3 DNA sequence: TGTGCCAGCAGTTACTCAACAGGGGTGAACACTGAAGCTTTCTTT.

In this sample, this clone turned up once. V gene TRBV27 combines with J gene TRBJ1-1, with a possible D match to TRBD1 (5 bases). Trimming left V 2 bases short and J 4 bases short, with 14 bases between. CDR3 size: 15 residues. Germline values: CDR1 MNHEY, CDR2 SMNVEV (reference sequence). The CDR3 sequence: CASSLVGGLSTEAFF. The CDR3 region has the DNA TGTGCCAGCAGTTTAGTGGGGGGTCTAAGCACTGAAGCTTTCTTT.

This clone was counted a few times. CDR3 residues: CATSRGAENEKLFF. The CDR3 coding sequence is TGTGCCACCAGCAGGGGGGCAGAAAATGAAAAACTGTTTTTT. J is TRBJ1-4 and V is TRBV15, with D perhaps matching TRBD1 (6 bases). CDR3 length: 14 residues. Germline V gene sequence: CDR1 LNHNV, CDR2 YYDKDF (reference sequence). Trimming shortened V by 3 bases and J by 5 bases, and 10 bases separated the two germline ends. Full variable domain (outside the CDR3, taken from reference TRBV15 and TRBJ1-4): DAMVIQNPRYQVTQFGKPVTLSCSQTLNHNVMYWYQQKSSQAPKLLFHYYDKDFNNEADTPDNFQSRRPNTSFCFLDIRSPGLGDTAMYLCATSRGAENEKLFFGSGTQLSVL.

This clone came up a few times. V gene TRBV29-1 combines with J gene TRBJ1-2, with 7 bases that match TRBD1. CDR1 is SQVTM, CDR2 ANQGSEA, per germline. CDR3 size: 13 residues. V was clipped by 6 bases and J by 2 bases; unmatched bases: 6. The DNA of the CDR3 is TGCAGCGTGCTTAGACAGGGAAACTATGGCTACACCTTC. Translation: CSVLRQGNYGYTF.

This chain links TRBV7-6 with TRBJ2-7, with 12 bases identical to TRBD2. V trimming: 0 bases; J trimming: 6 bases; junction bases outside the gene matches: 6. Germline-derived CDR1 and CDR2 are SGHVS and FNYEAQ. The CDR3 totals 16 residues. The CDR3 DNA is TGTGCCAGCAGCTTAGCTCCTAGCGGGGGGGCCTCCGAGCAGTACTTC. This translates into CASSLAPSGGASEQYF.

The chain is built from TRBV27 and TRBJ2-5; D is unclear. This CDR3 contains 13 residues. The V gene lost 6 bases and the J gene lost 4 bases, with 12 bases spanning the gap. Germline V gene data show CDR1 as MNHEY and CDR2 as SMNVEV (reference sequence). This CDR3 is CASRRTVGETQYF. The CDR3 nucleotides are TGTGCCAGCAGGCGGACCGTTGGAGAGACCCAGTACTTC.

This clone occurred a few times. The chain has TRBV6-5 and TRBJ1-5; 7 bases align to TRBD1. The CDR3 totals 13 residues. J lost 6 bases, V lost 2 bases, and 1 base had no gene match. Germline V gene data show CDR1 as MNHEY and CDR2 as SVGAGI. The CDR3 protein is CASSYTGAQPQHF. CDR3 bases: TGTGCCAGCAGTTACACAGGGGCTCAGCCCCAGCATTTT.

The chain carries TRBV7-9 and TRBJ2-3; possibly TRBD2 for D (6 bases). The germline V and J ends were trimmed by 4 bases and 5 bases, with 13 bases remaining between them. Germline V gives CDR1 SEHNR, CDR2 FQNEAQ (reference sequence). The CDR3 consists of 14 residues. The CDR3 region has the DNA TGTGCCAGCAGCTGGTACGGGACTGGAGATACGCAGTATTTT. Its protein product is CASSWYGTGDTQYF.

The V call is TRBV4-1, the J call TRBJ1-1; tentatively, D is TRBD1 (6 bases). V lost 8 bases and J 0 bases, leaving 16 bases between the germline ends. The CDR3 loop spans 15 amino acids. CDR1 MGHRA and CDR2 YSYEKL come from the germline V gene. CDR3 sequence (DNA): TGCGCCAGCGCGAAACAGGGATTATTGAACACTGAAGCTTTCTTT. Encoded protein: CASAKQGLLNTEAFF.

The genes are TRBV30 and TRBJ2-1, with D possibly being TRBD1 or TRBD2 (5 bases each). The CDR3 loop spans 14 amino acids. CDR1 and CDR2 from the germline V gene are GTSNPN and SVGIG (reference sequence). Trimming took 0 bases from V and 16 from J, leaving 22 bases between them. The CDR3 is CAWSVYGIEVGVFF. CDR3 nucleotide sequence: TGTGCCTGGAGTGTATACGGAATCGAGGTGGGGGTTTTCTTC.

The gene calls are TRBV7-6 and TRBJ2-7, with D perhaps assigned TRBD1 or TRBD2 (5 bases each). V gave up 1 base and J gave up 3 bases, with 13 bases separating them. The V gene's germline CDR1 is SGHVS and CDR2 FNYEAQ. This CDR3 is built from 15 residues. The CDR3 protein is CASSLVDGALYEQYF. Written as DNA, the CDR3 is TGTGCCAGCAGCTTAGTTGACGGGGCCCTCTACGAGCAGTACTTC.

This chain connects TRBV2 to TRBJ2-7; no definite D call. Trimming pared 3 bases from V and 4 bases from J, leaving 16 bases between. There are 15 residues in the CDR3. Per germline, CDR1 SNHLY and CDR2 FYNNEI. CDR3 DNA: TGTGCCAGCAGTGATCCAAGTGGCAGCCCTTACGAGCAGTACTTC. This translates into CASSDPSGSPYEQYF.

The chain employs TRBV5-6 and TRBJ2-2; the match to TRBD2 covers 8 bases. J was trimmed by 1 base and V by 0 bases; bases with no gene match: 5. The V gene's germline CDR1 is SGHDT and CDR2 YYEEEE. The length of the CDR3 is 17 residues. The CDR3 loop is CASSLGAGAVNTGELFF. The DNA for the CDR3 is TGTGCCAGCAGCTTGGGAGCGGGGGCTGTGAACACCGGGGAGCTGTTTTTT.

This clone was seen a few times. This sequence joins TRBV5-1 and TRBJ1-5, with TRBD1 matching 9 bases. This CDR3 is 16 amino acids long. Germline CDR1 is SGHRS and CDR2 is YFSETQ. The trim removed 4 bases at V and 7 bases at J, leaving 12 bases unmatched. The CDR3 DNA is TGCGCCAGCAGCACGTCCCGGGACAGGGACGGGCAGCCCCAGCATTTT. It is translated as CASSTSRDRDGQPQHF.

The CDR3 is CASSLTGTAEAFF. The DNA for the CDR3 is TGTGCCAGCAGCTTAACAGGGACCGCTGAAGCTTTCTTT. The chain uses TRBV11-1 and TRBJ1-1, with a tentative D call TRBD1 (6 bases). Germline V lookup: CDR1 SGHAT, CDR2 FQDESV (reference sequence). CDR3 size: 13 residues. V lost 2 bases, J lost 6 bases, and 10 bases lay in between.

The V gene is TRBV2, the J gene TRBJ1-1; no clear D gene. Germline loops: CDR1 SNHLY, CDR2 FYNNEI. Trimming removed 4 bases from V and 0 bases from J, with 9 bases in between. This CDR3 has 14 amino acids. DNA of the CDR3: TGTGCCAGCAGTGGGCGGACCATGAACACTGAAGCTTTCTTT. This translates into CASSGRTMNTEAFF.